This TCR beta chain was profiled in a study of response to subunit inactivated influenza vaccine. Notes on the study in general: There was a suggestion from the authors that each seasonal influenza vaccination recruits few new T cells.

This clonotype was detected a few times. Antigen specificity is unknown. This CDR3 has 15 residues. Germline trimming cut 6 bases from V and 4 bases from J; bases unmatched to any gene: 10. TCRdb re-derived calls from the RT-PCR reads in MiXCR, one entry per CDR3 protein. Counted here are roughly 570,000 distinct CDR3 sequences, around 13% occurring once; the ten biggest clones make up over 8.5%. Sequencing was performed on PBMCs from blood, taken approximately 12 days after vaccination. The source is a man aged 50 to 59 who received an inactivated influenza vaccine. The chain uses TRBV12-3 or TRBV12-4 and TRBJ2-7; TRBD1 matches 9 bases. The CDR3 DNA is TGTGCCAGCAGCCCCCTGTACAGGGGGCCGTACGAGCAGTACTTC. Translation: CASSPLYRGPYEQYF.